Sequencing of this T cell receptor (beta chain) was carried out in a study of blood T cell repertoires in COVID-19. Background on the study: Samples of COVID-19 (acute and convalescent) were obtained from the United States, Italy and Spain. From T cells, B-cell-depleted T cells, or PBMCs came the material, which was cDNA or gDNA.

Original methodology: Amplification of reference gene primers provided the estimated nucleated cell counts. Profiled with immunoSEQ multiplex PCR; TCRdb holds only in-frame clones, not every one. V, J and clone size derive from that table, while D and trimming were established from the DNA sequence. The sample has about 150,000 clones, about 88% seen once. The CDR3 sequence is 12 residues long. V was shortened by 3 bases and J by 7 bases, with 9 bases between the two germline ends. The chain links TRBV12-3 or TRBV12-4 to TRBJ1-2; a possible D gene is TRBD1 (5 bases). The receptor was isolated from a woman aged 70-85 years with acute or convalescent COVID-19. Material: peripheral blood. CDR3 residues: CASSFAGLGYTF. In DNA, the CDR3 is TGTGCCAGCAGTTTCGCAGGGCTTGGCTACACCTTC.